This TCR beta chain appears in the sequencing data of a study of shared clonotypes between healthy human individuals. Study observations and caveats: Despite large depth, rarefaction showed incomplete sorted-subset sequencing.

This CDR3 comprises 13 residues. The germline gives CDR1 LNHDA, CDR2 SQIVND (reference sequence). V was pared by 2 bases and J by 6 bases, with 11 bases between. As for this clone: Its antigen is as yet unknown.

Positively selected for CCR7, the CD45RO-negative cells used as naive CD8 cells excluded terminally differentiated effector memory CD45RA+ cells. Libraries were prepared by immunoSEQ multiplex PCR; TCRdb keeps only in-frame clonotypes and omits some of them. The sample contains around 700,000 clones, 92% of which appear only once. Sequencing used naive CD8+ T cells sorted from blood. The source is a young man in good health. The rearrangement joins TRBV19 to TRBJ2-7; D may correspond to TRBD1 or TRBD2 (6 bases each). Here the CDR3 reads CASSIRGAGEQYF. CDR3 in DNA: TGTGCCAGTAGTATAAGGGGGGCCGGCGAGCAGTACTTC.